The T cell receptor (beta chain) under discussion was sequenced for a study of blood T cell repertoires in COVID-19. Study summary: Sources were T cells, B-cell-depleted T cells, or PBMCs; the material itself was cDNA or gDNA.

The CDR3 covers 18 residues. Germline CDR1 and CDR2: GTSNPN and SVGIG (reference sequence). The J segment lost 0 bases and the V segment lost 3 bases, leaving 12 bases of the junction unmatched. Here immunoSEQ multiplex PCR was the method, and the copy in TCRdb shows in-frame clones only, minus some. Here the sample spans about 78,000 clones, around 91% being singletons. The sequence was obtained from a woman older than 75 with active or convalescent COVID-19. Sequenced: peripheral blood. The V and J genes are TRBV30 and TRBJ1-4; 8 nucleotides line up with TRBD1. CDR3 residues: CAWRGRGQEKATNEKLFF. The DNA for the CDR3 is TGTGCCTGGAGGGGCAGGGGGCAAGAAAAGGCAACTAATGAAAAACTGTTTTTT. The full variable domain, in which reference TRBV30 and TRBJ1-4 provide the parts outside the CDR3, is SQTIHQWPATLVQPVGSPLSLECTVEGTSNPNLYWYRQAAGRGLQLLFYSVGIGQISSEVPQNLSASRPQDRQFILSSKKLLLSDSGFYLCAWRGRGQEKATNEKLFFGSGTQLSVL.